The clone carrying this T cell receptor beta chain was counted a single time. These data originate in a study of blood T cell repertoires in COVID-19. Data came from immunoSEQ multiplex PCR; TCRdb stores just in-frame clones and leaves some out. Seen here are a few hundred thousand clones, more than 70% observed once, and the top ten hold around 6.6%. This CDR3 region has 15 residues. V dropped 6 bases and J dropped 7; count of bases not matched to a gene: 14. From germline, CDR1 is MNHEY and CDR2 SVGAGI. The sequence was collected from a man in his late teens or twenties who had recovered from COVID-19. The material sequenced was peripheral blood. The chain has TRBV6-5 and TRBJ2-7; 8 bases are a match to TRBD1. CDR3 sequence: CASRYMTMDRAEQYF. The CDR3 nucleotides are TGTGCCAGCAGGTACATGACCATGGACAGGGCGGAGCAGTACTTC.